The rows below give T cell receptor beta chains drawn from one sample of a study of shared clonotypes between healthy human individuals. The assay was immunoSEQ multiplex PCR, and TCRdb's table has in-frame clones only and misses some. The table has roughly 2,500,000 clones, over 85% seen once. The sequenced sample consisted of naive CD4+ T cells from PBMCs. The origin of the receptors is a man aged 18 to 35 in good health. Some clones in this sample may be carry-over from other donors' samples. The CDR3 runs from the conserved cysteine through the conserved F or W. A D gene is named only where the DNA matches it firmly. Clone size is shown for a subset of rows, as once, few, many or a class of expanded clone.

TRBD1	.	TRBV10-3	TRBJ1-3	TGTGCCATCCAGGGACAGGGGGCGGCTCACTCTGGAAACACCATATATTTT	CAIQGQGAAHSGNTIYF
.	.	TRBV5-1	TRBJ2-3	TGCGCCAGCAGCTTGGTCTTGGGGTTCACAGATACGCAGTATTTT	CASSLVLGFTDTQYF
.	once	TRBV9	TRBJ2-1	TGTGCCAGCAGCGTAGCTGGGACTCGCTCCTACAATGAGCAGTTCTTC	CASSVAGTRSYNEQFF
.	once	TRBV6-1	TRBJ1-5	TGTGCCAGCACATGGTGGGGAATGGGAGATCAGCCCCAGCATTTT	CASTWWGMGDQPQHF
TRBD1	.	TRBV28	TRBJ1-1	TGTGCCAGCATTAAGGGGAACAGGGGGCTGAGTGAAGCTTTCTTT	CASIKGNRGLSEAFF
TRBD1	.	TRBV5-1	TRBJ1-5	TGCGCCAGCAGCTCGGGGACAGGGGGTAATCAGCCCCAGCATTTT	CASSSGTGGNQPQHF
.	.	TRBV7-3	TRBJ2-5	TGTGCCAGCAGCCGGGACCCTCAAGAGACCCAGTACTTC	CASSRDPQETQYF
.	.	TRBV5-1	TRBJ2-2	TGCGCCAGCAGCCCCGCTAGCGCGAACACCGGGGAGCTGTTTTTT	CASSPASANTGELFF
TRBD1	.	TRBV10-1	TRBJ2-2	TGCGCCAGCAGGCCTGACAGGGGAAACACCGGGGAGCTGTTTTTT	CASRPDRGNTGELFF
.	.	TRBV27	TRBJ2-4	TGTGCCAGCAGCCTCGGATGGAAGGGGACCAAAAACATTCAGTACTTC	CASSLGWKGTKNIQYF